Listed here is a single T cell receptor beta chain. The antigen this receptor binds is unknown. It has no much larger one-base neighbor in the sample; base qualities were not kept. Counted from cysteine to valine, this CDR3 has 15 amino acids. This entry keeps only the CDR3 DNA: 45 bases, framed from base 1. CDR1 and CDR2, per the germline V gene, are MNHNS and SASEGT. Ends trimmed: V by 3 bases, J by 2 bases; bases unmatched to a gene: 6. Library preparation used the immunoSEQ multiplex PCR assay. The clones in this table, taken by TCRdb from immuneACCESS, are in-frame only. Not every clone is retained; where verified, under half of the shortfall comes from an unresolved V gene, and the cause of the rest is unknown. Counted in this sample were about 68,000 clones; around 80% of them appeared once. The ten largest clones add up to under 10% of the sample. These data originate in a study of radiotherapy plus CTLA-4 blockade in lung cancer (dated by TCRdb to the late 2010s). Looking at the study overall: Objective responses occurred in roughly 20% of enrolled patients, and 30% to 35% achieved disease control.

Findings and caveats that apply to the study as a whole: The strongest predictors of response, as reported, were early dynamic changes in blood T cell clones along with a rise in serum interferon-beta after radiation. TCR clones derived from tumors expanded in peripheral blood after treatment with radiotherapy and ipilimumab.

Focal radiation therapy combined with CTLA-4 blockade (ipilimumab) was tested in patients with chemo-refractory metastatic non-small-cell lung cancer. The sequencing here drew on peripheral blood, taken from a patient treated with radiotherapy plus ipilimumab. The chain couples TRBV6-1 to TRBJ2-7; 8 bases in between match TRBD1. This sequence originates from a human donor with non-small cell lung cancer who had a complete response to radiotherapy plus ipilimumab. CDR3 loop: CASSDSGTGTYEQYV. The sequenced DNA is TGTGCCAGCAGTGACTCCGGGACAGGAACCTACGAGCAGTACGTC.